The rows below give T cell receptor beta chains drawn from one sample of a study of T cell responses to AZD1222 COVID-19 vaccine. Measured with immunoSEQ multiplex PCR; TCRdb has only the in-frame clones, and not every one. This sample has 70,000 to 95,000 clones; nearly 90% occur once, and the top ten carry approximately 3%. The sequencing here drew on peripheral blood, taken on day 0 of MenACWY control vaccination. These TCRs come from an adult in good health. Each CDR3 is given with its conserved first and last residue. Each record gives: J gene, D gene, V gene, clone size, CDR3 DNA, CDR3 protein. A D gene is named only where the DNA matches it firmly. Some rows mark clone size as missing; the rest say once, few, many or name a class of expanded clone.

j_call: TRBJ1-3
d_call: .
v_call: TRBV24-1
clone_size: .
cdr3_nt: TGTGCCACCCCACCCTCCCCGAGGCAGGGGAGCCGGTGGACTGGAAACACCATATATTTT
cdr3_aa: CATPPSPRQGSRWTGNTIYF

j_call: TRBJ1-2
d_call: TRBD1
v_call: TRBV27
clone_size: .
cdr3_nt: TGTGCCAGCAGTTTATATACAGGGGCTAACTATGGCTACACCTTC
cdr3_aa: CASSLYTGANYGYTF

j_call: TRBJ1-1
d_call: .
v_call: TRBV12-5
clone_size: few
cdr3_nt: TGTGCTAGTGGTTTGGTACCAGGGGCAAGGAACACTGAAGCTTTCTTT
cdr3_aa: CASGLVPGARNTEAFF

j_call: TRBJ2-7
d_call: TRBD1
v_call: TRBV11-3
clone_size: .
cdr3_nt: TGTGCCAGCAGCTCACAGGGGAACGAGCAGTACTTC
cdr3_aa: CASSSQGNEQYF

j_call: TRBJ1-3
d_call: .
v_call: TRBV7-9
clone_size: few
cdr3_nt: TGTGCCAGCTCACGGGGCGGGGGACACTCTGGAAACACCATATATTTT
cdr3_aa: CASSRGGGHSGNTIYF

j_call: TRBJ1-5
d_call: .
v_call: TRBV6-5
clone_size: .
cdr3_nt: TGTGCCAGCAGTCCAGATAGCAATCAGCCCCAGCATTTT
cdr3_aa: CASSPDSNQPQHF

j_call: TRBJ1-3
d_call: .
v_call: TRBV28
clone_size: .
cdr3_nt: TGTGCCAGCAGTGGAGGAGGGTACACCATATATTTT
cdr3_aa: CASSGGGYTIYF

j_call: TRBJ1-2
d_call: .
v_call: TRBV2
clone_size: .
cdr3_nt: TGTGCCAGCAACAACGAAGGGAGGTTACTCTATGGCTACACCTTC
cdr3_aa: CASNNEGRLLYGYTF

j_call: TRBJ1-6
d_call: .
v_call: TRBV9
clone_size: .
cdr3_nt: TGTGCCAGCAGCGTGATGACAGCGAATTCACCCCTCCACTTT
cdr3_aa: CASSVMTANSPLHF

j_call: TRBJ1-2
d_call: .
v_call: TRBV6-2/TRBV6-3
clone_size: .
cdr3_nt: TGTGCCAGCAGTTACTCAGGGAGTGTCTATGGCTACACCTTC
cdr3_aa: CASSYSGSVYGYTF

j_call: TRBJ2-1
d_call: .
v_call: TRBV27
clone_size: .
cdr3_nt: TGTGCCAGCAGTGTCATAGGGAATGAGCAGTTCTTC
cdr3_aa: CASSVIGNEQFF

j_call: TRBJ1-5
d_call: .
v_call: TRBV28
clone_size: .
cdr3_nt: TGTGCCAGCAGTTTATTAGGCGGGTTTCAGCATTTT
cdr3_aa: CASSLLGGFQHF

j_call: TRBJ2-7
d_call: .
v_call: TRBV19
clone_size: .
cdr3_nt: TGTGCCAGTAGTCTTCAGGGGTCCTACGAGCAGTACTTC
cdr3_aa: CASSLQGSYEQYF

j_call: TRBJ2-3
d_call: .
v_call: TRBV20-1
clone_size: .
cdr3_nt: TGCAGTGCTAGTAGCGGAACTAGCACAGATACGCAGTATTTT
cdr3_aa: CSASSGTSTDTQYF

j_call: TRBJ2-7
d_call: TRBD1
v_call: TRBV15
clone_size: .
cdr3_nt: TGTGCCACCAGCAGAGACAGGGGGTCCGAGCAGTACTTC
cdr3_aa: CATSRDRGSEQYF

j_call: TRBJ2-1
d_call: TRBD2
v_call: TRBV6-6
clone_size: .
cdr3_nt: TGTGCCAGCAGTTGGGGTACTAGCGGGGGGACCGATGAGCAGTTCTTC
cdr3_aa: CASSWGTSGGTDEQFF

j_call: TRBJ2-5
d_call: TRBD2
v_call: TRBV14
clone_size: .
cdr3_nt: TGTGCCAGCAGCAAGGGAGTTTGGGGGGGCCAAGAGACCCAGTACTTC
cdr3_aa: CASSKGVWGGQETQYF

j_call: TRBJ1-1
d_call: .
v_call: TRBV13
clone_size: .
cdr3_nt: TGTGCCAGCAGCTTCGATTTCACTGAAGCTTTCTTT
cdr3_aa: CASSFDFTEAFF

j_call: TRBJ1-4
d_call: .
v_call: TRBV2
clone_size: .
cdr3_nt: TGTGCCAGCTCAGCTGGGACACCGAGTCATAATGAAAAACTGTTTTTT
cdr3_aa: CASSAGTPSHNEKLFF

j_call: TRBJ1-2
d_call: TRBD1
v_call: TRBV5-1
clone_size: many
cdr3_nt: TGCGCCAGCAGCTACGACAGGGTGGCGGGCTACACCTTC
cdr3_aa: CASSYDRVAGYTF

j_call: TRBJ1-4
d_call: TRBD1
v_call: TRBV5-1
clone_size: .
cdr3_nt: TGCGCCAGCAGCACCGGACAGGGGGCGGTGAGTGAAAAACTGTTTTTT
cdr3_aa: CASSTGQGAVSEKLFF

j_call: TRBJ2-7
d_call: .
v_call: TRBV5-5
clone_size: few
cdr3_nt: TGTGCCAGCAGCGCTTCACTAGGACCTGAAAAGTGGGAGTACTTC
cdr3_aa: CASSASLGPEKWEYF

j_call: TRBJ1-2
d_call: TRBD1
v_call: TRBV19
clone_size: once
cdr3_nt: TGTGCCAGTAGTCCCTCCGGGACAGGCTATGGCTACACCTTC
cdr3_aa: CASSPSGTGYGYTF

j_call: TRBJ1-6
d_call: TRBD1
v_call: TRBV6-2/TRBV6-3
clone_size: .
cdr3_nt: TGTGCCAGCAGTTACCCCGGGACAGAGTCACCCCTCCACTTT
cdr3_aa: CASSYPGTESPLHF

j_call: TRBJ1-1
d_call: .
v_call: TRBV9
clone_size: .
cdr3_nt: TGTGCCAGCAGCACGACGTTCGGCGGCACTGAAGCTTTCTTT
cdr3_aa: CASSTTFGGTEAFF

j_call: TRBJ1-6
d_call: .
v_call: TRBV12-3/TRBV12-4
clone_size: .
cdr3_nt: TGTGCCAGCAGTTTCCCAAATTCACCCCTCCACTTT
cdr3_aa: CASSFPNSPLHF

j_call: TRBJ2-7
d_call: TRBD1
v_call: TRBV5-1
clone_size: .
cdr3_nt: TGCGCCAGCAGACCGGGACAGGGAGTTAGGTACGAGCAGTACTTC
cdr3_aa: CASRPGQGVRYEQYF

j_call: TRBJ1-4
d_call: .
v_call: TRBV4-3
clone_size: .
cdr3_nt: TGCGCCAGCAGCCAGGGCGGTGGGTTAACTAATGAAAAACTGTTTTTT
cdr3_aa: CASSQGGGLTNEKLFF

j_call: TRBJ1-5
d_call: .
v_call: TRBV29-1
clone_size: .
cdr3_nt: TGCAGCGTTGGCGGGCAGCGCAATCAGCCCCAGCATTTT
cdr3_aa: CSVGGQRNQPQHF

j_call: TRBJ2-5
d_call: TRBD1
v_call: TRBV7-9
clone_size: .
cdr3_nt: TGTGCCAGCAGCTTTGATCTGACAGGGCGCGAGACCCAGTACTTC
cdr3_aa: CASSFDLTGRETQYF

j_call: TRBJ2-3
d_call: .
v_call: TRBV4-3
clone_size: medium-sized
cdr3_nt: TGCGCCAGCAGCCAAAGTGCAGCGAAAATCACAGATACGCAGTATTTT
cdr3_aa: CASSQSAAKITDTQYF

j_call: TRBJ2-7
d_call: TRBD1
v_call: TRBV5-1
clone_size: .
cdr3_nt: TGCGCCAGCAGCTTGGACGGGACAGGGAAAAGGTACTTC
cdr3_aa: CASSLDGTGKRYF

j_call: TRBJ1-1
d_call: .
v_call: TRBV5-1
clone_size: .
cdr3_nt: TGCGCCAGCAGCTTGGATCGCGTTAGTGGCACTGAAGCTTTCTTT
cdr3_aa: CASSLDRVSGTEAFF

j_call: TRBJ1-4
d_call: TRBD1
v_call: TRBV5-3
clone_size: once
cdr3_nt: TGTGCCAGAAGCCCCGACAGGGGAACTAATGAAAAACTGTTTTTT
cdr3_aa: CARSPDRGTNEKLFF

j_call: TRBJ2-3
d_call: .
v_call: TRBV12-5
clone_size: .
cdr3_nt: TGTGCTAGTGGCCCCACTAACCAAGATACGCAGTATTTT
cdr3_aa: CASGPTNQDTQYF

j_call: TRBJ1-5
d_call: TRBD1
v_call: TRBV4-2
clone_size: .
cdr3_nt: TGTGCCAGCAGCCAACGACAGGGAAACAATCAGCCCCAGCATTTT
cdr3_aa: CASSQRQGNNQPQHF

j_call: TRBJ2-7
d_call: .
v_call: TRBV3-1/TRBV3-2
clone_size: .
cdr3_nt: TGTGCCAGCAGCCAAGGTATACGATGGGGGTTGCCCTACGAGCAGTACTTC
cdr3_aa: CASSQGIRWGLPYEQYF

j_call: TRBJ1-1
d_call: .
v_call: TRBV6-5
clone_size: .
cdr3_nt: TGTGCCAGCAGTTACGAGGAGAACACTGAAGCTTTCTTT
cdr3_aa: CASSYEENTEAFF

j_call: TRBJ2-3
d_call: .
v_call: TRBV28
clone_size: .
cdr3_nt: TGTGCCAGCAGTTTACGGTGGACTACAGATACGCAGTATTTT
cdr3_aa: CASSLRWTTDTQYF

j_call: TRBJ1-6
d_call: .
v_call: TRBV2
clone_size: .
cdr3_nt: TGTGCCAGCAGTGACGGCTCCTATAATTCACCCCTCCACTTT
cdr3_aa: CASSDGSYNSPLHF

j_call: TRBJ1-5
d_call: TRBD1
v_call: TRBV19
clone_size: .
cdr3_nt: TGTGCCAGTAGTAAGCTACAGGGGGGGAATCAGCCCCAGCATTTT
cdr3_aa: CASSKLQGGNQPQHF